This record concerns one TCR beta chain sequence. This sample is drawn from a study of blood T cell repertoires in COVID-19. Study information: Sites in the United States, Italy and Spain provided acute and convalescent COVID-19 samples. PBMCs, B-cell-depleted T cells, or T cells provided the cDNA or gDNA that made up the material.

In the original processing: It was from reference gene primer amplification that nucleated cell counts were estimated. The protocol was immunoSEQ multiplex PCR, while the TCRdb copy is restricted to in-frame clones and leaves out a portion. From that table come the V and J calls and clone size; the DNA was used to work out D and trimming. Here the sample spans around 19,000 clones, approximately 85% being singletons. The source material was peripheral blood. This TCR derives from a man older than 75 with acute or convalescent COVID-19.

The CDR3 loop is CASTPSQLGNIQYF. The CDR3 DNA is TGTGCCAGCACCCCAAGCCAACTTGGAAACATTCAGTACTTC. The chain has TRBV28 and TRBJ2-4, with D unresolved. Trimming stripped 7 bases from V and 6 bases from J, with 16 bases between. Per germline, CDR1 MDHEN and CDR2 SYDVKM. CDR3 size: 14 residues.